This T cell receptor (beta chain) is from a study of cytomegalovirus exposure and HLA in healthy donors. As concerns this clone: Antigen unknown.

In germline, CDR1 is KGHSH, CDR2 LQKENI. The CDR3 has 15 residues. Trimming cost V 1 base and J 2 bases, with 11 bases left between them. Overall study results and limits: According to reports, the classifier identified cytomegalovirus status with high specificity and sensitivity.

The primer mix had 60 Vbeta and 13 Jbeta primers. Sequenced by immunoSEQ multiplex PCR; TCRdb stores in-frame clones only, minus some. The repertoire consists of approximately 200,000 clones, with 79% occurring once and the leading ten covering 1.5% to 2%. V usage is TRBV18 and J usage is TRBJ1-1; D is undetermined. The TCR was taken from a woman aged 18-29 years in good health and CMV-seronegative. Material: PBMCs. CDR3 in DNA: TGTGCCAGCTCACCACGGGCAGCCCTCAACACTGAAGCTTTCTTT. Residues: CASSPRAALNTEAFF. The full variable domain, completed using reference TRBV18 and TRBJ1-1, is NAGVMQNPRHLVRRRGQEARLRCSPMKGHSHVYWYRQLPEEGLKFMVYLQKENIIDESGMPKERFSAEFPKEGPSILRIQQVVRGDSAAYFCASSPRAALNTEAFFGQGTRLTVV.